This T cell receptor (beta chain) was obtained from a study of cytomegalovirus exposure and HLA in healthy donors. V dropped 4 bases and J dropped 3; count of bases not matched to a gene: 7. This CDR3 is built from 14 residues. Per the germline V gene, CDR1 is GTSNPN and CDR2 is SVGIG (reference sequence). PCR involved 60 Vbeta and 13 Jbeta primers. TCRdb's copy holds only in-frame clones and misses some; the assay was immunoSEQ multiplex PCR. This sample has roughly 120,000 clones, with approximately 8% found just once. This clonotype was obtained from a middle-aged woman in good health and CMV-seropositive. The sample was PBMCs. The chain uses TRBV30 and TRBJ2-7, with 9 bases that match TRBD1. CDR3 in DNA: TGTGCCTGGAACGGACAGGGGAATTTCTACGAGCAGTACTTC. As protein: CAWNGQGNFYEQYF.